This T cell receptor (beta chain) was sequenced for a study of blood T cell repertoires in COVID-19. Study context: Sites in the United States, Italy and Spain provided acute and convalescent COVID-19 samples. T cells, B-cell-depleted T cells, or PBMCs provided the cDNA or gDNA that served as material.

This CDR3 has 16 residues. Trimming pared 6 bases from V and 1 base from J, leaving 15 bases between. Germline values: CDR1 SNHLY, CDR2 FYNNEI. Per the study methods: Nucleated cell number was recorded as an estimate derived from reference gene primer amplification. The table came from immunoSEQ multiplex PCR; TCRdb's copy has only in-frame clones and leaves some out. V and J calls and clone size are copied from that table; D and trimming were computed from the DNA. The data contain hundreds of thousands of clones, around 86% of them singletons. Enrolment of Seattle patients took place during active infection, and they were followed longitudinally.

This clonotype was obtained from a man over 45 with COVID-19, enrolled during active disease. Sequenced: peripheral blood. The gene calls are TRBV2 and TRBJ1-4, with D possibly TRBD1 on 6 matching bases. For the CDR3, the DNA is TGTGCCAGCAGCCCCGGGGGGCCGGGAACTAATGAAAAACTGTTTTTT. Translating gives CASSPGGPGTNEKLFF.